Detailed here is one T cell receptor beta chain. These data come from a study of blood T cell repertoires in COVID-19. Study overall: The samples span acute and convalescent COVID-19 from the United States, Italy and Spain. From T cells, B-cell-depleted T cells, or PBMCs came the material, which was cDNA or gDNA.

Method: immunoSEQ multiplex PCR; TCRdb's copy keeps in-frame clones and lacks some. The sample contains 100,000 to 150,000 clones, more than 75% of which appear only once. Sequencing used peripheral blood. The TCR comes from an older man with active COVID-19.

CDR3 in DNA: TGTGCCAGCTCACGGTACAGGGACCAGCCCCAGCATTTT. Translating it yields CASSRYRDQPQHF. The chain joins TRBV18 to TRBJ1-5, with a tentative D call TRBD1 (6 bases). From germline, CDR1 is KGHSH and CDR2 LQKENI. The CDR3 covers 13 residues. V lost 4 bases and J 7 bases, leaving 11 bases between the germline ends.